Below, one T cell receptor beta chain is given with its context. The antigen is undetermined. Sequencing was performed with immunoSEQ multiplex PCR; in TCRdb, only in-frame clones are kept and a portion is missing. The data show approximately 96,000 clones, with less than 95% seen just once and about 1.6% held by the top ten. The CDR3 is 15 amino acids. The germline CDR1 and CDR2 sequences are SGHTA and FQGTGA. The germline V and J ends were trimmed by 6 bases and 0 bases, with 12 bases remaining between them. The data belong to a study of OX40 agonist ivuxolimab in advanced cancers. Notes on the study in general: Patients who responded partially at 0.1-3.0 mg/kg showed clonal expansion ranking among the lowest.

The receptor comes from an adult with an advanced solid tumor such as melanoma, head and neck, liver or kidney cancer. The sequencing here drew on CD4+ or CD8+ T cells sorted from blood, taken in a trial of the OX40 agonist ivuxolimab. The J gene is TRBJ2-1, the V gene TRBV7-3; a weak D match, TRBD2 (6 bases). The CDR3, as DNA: TGTGCCAGCAGGCAAGCGGGTAGCTCCTACAATGAGCAGTTCTTC. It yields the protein CASRQAGSSYNEQFF.